The 9 T cell receptor beta chains below all came from one sample that was sequenced in a study of shared clonotypes between healthy human individuals. TCRdb's table, derived via immunoSEQ multiplex PCR, lists solely in-frame clones and lacks some. The repertoire consists of approximately 110,000 clones, with 65% to 75% occurring once and the leading ten covering approximately 25%. The sequenced material came from memory CD8+ T cells sorted from blood. The subset was: CD45RO+ cells pooled with CCR7-negative TemRA cells. The receptor set was obtained from a woman under 40 in good health.

This clone has just one count. The rearrangement joins TRBV9 to TRBJ2-3, with D perhaps TRBD1 or TRBD2 (5 bases each). In germline, CDR1 is SGDLS, CDR2 YYNGEE. V was trimmed by 7 bases and J by 2 bases, leaving 17 bases between them. The CDR3 runs to 15 residues. The CDR3 loop is CASAPPGGVTDTQYF. In DNA form, the CDR3 reads TGTGCCAGCGCCCCACCTGGGGGAGTCACAGATACGCAGTATTTT.

This sequence joins TRBV2 and TRBJ2-7; 7 bases are a match to TRBD2. V lost 6 bases to trimming and J lost 6 bases; unmatched junction nucleotides: 11. This CDR3 has 14 residues. The germline gives CDR1 SNHLY, CDR2 FYNNEI. The CDR3 bases are TGTGCCAGCAGCTTCGGGGACTATAGGGGCGAGCAGTACTTC. As protein: CASSFGDYRGEQYF.

The gene calls are TRBV5-6 and TRBJ2-1; D remains unclear. The ends were cut back, 0 bases at V and 4 bases at J, with 17 bases in the middle. Germline lookup yields CDR1 SGHDT and CDR2 YYEEEE. CDR3 length: 17 residues. The CDR3 loop reads CASSLVGRTHQYNEQFF. The CDR3 DNA reads TGTGCCAGCAGCTTGGTAGGGCGGACCCACCAGTACAATGAGCAGTTCTTC.

This clone was found a few times. This rearrangement joins TRBV5-1 to TRBJ2-5, with D unclear. Trimming stripped 0 bases from V and 2 bases from J, with 11 bases between. The CDR3 is 15 residues long. Germline CDR1 and CDR2: SGHRS and YFSETQ. The CDR3 here is CASSLVGSQQETQYF. In DNA form, the CDR3 reads TGCGCCAGCAGCTTGGTTGGTAGTCAGCAAGAGACCCAGTACTTC.

The chain uses TRBV19 and TRBJ2-3, with TRBD2 as a possible D gene (5 bases). The CDR3 covers 15 residues. In germline, CDR1 is LNHDA, CDR2 SQIVND (reference sequence). V was cut by 10 bases and J by 1 base, with 18 bases left in between. CDR3 coding DNA: TGTGCCACTCGCACCCGCGGGCGGGGCACAGATACGCAGTATTTT. The encoded protein is CATRTRGRGTDTQYF.

This chain joins TRBV5-4 and TRBJ1-1, with 7 bases identical to TRBD1. CDR3 length: 16 amino acids. Trimming at V came to 1 base and at J to 1 base, leaving 7 bases not matched to a gene. CDR1 and CDR2 (germline): SGHNT, YYREEE (reference sequence). CDR3 in amino acids: CASSLQNRGENTEAFF. In nucleotides, the CDR3 is TGTGCCAGCAGCTTGCAAAACAGGGGAGAGAACACTGAAGCTTTCTTT. The full variable domain, with the rest looked up from reference TRBV5-4 and TRBJ1-1, is ETGVTQSPTHLIKTRGQQVTLRCSSQSGHNTVSWYQQALGQGPQFIFQYYREEENGRGNFPPRFSGLQFPNYSSELNVNALELDDSALYLCASSLQNRGENTEAFFGQGTRLTVV.

The CDR3 sequence is CASSYSWTGDYEQYF. Written as DNA, the CDR3 is TGTGCCAGCAGTTACTCCTGGACAGGGGACTACGAGCAGTACTTC. The J gene is TRBJ2-7, the V gene TRBV6-5, with TRBD1 identical over 9 bases. Trimming removed 0 bases from V and 3 bases from J; junction bases left unmatched: 3. Germline V gene lookup returns CDR1 MNHEY and CDR2 SVGAGI. This CDR3 spans 15 amino acids.

The chain couples TRBV6-4 to TRBJ2-1, with D maybe TRBD2 (5 bases). Germline V gene lookup returns CDR1 MRHNA and CDR2 SNTAGT. Trimming removed 10 bases from V and 9 bases from J, with 19 bases in between. This CDR3 contains 13 residues. The CDR3 DNA reads as TGTGCCACCTCGCGGGCGGCAGCAAGTGAGCAGTTCTTC. Protein: CATSRAAASEQFF.

This chain uses TRBV7-9 with TRBJ2-7; D gene uncertain. The CDR3 is made up of 12 amino acids. The V and J ends lost 3 bases and 4 bases respectively, with 7 bases between them. In germline, CDR1 is SEHNR, CDR2 FQNEAQ (reference sequence). The CDR3 region has the DNA TGTGCCAGCAGCTTCGAAGGGTACGAGCAGTACTTC. Protein product: CASSFEGYEQYF.